This is a list of T cell receptor beta chains from one sample in a study of T cells in Graves' hyperthyroidism and ophthalmopathy. TCRdb re-analysed the multiplex PCR reads in MiXCR, keeping a single row per CDR3 protein. Of about 400,000 distinct CDR3 sequences listed, 15% to 19% were seen once; the top ten hold 7.5% to 8%. The material sequenced was blood. The receptor set was obtained from a woman under 30 with Graves' hyperthyroidism. Each CDR3 is given with its conserved first and last residue. A D gene is named only where the DNA matches it firmly. Size values are once, few and many counts, or a class for expanded clones, and some rows have none.

>TRBJ1-4|.|.|TRBV9
TGTGCCAGCAGCGTAGCTGAGGGCAGGGGTGAAAAACTGTTTTTT
CASSVAEGRGEKLFF
>TRBJ1-1|.|.|TRBV20-1
TGCAGTGCTACGGACAACACTGAAGCTTTCTTT
CSATDNTEAFF
>TRBJ2-7|.|few|TRBV20-1
TGCAGTGCGGCTTTGGAAGAGCAGTACTTC
CSAALEEQYF
>TRBJ2-7|.|many|TRBV11-3
TGTGCCAGCAGCCCCTCGGACAGCGCCTACGAGCAGTACTTC
CASSPSDSAYEQYF
>TRBJ2-3|.|.|TRBV11-2
TGTGCCAGCAGCTCACAAACTAGAGATACGCAGTATTTT
CASSSQTRDTQYF
>TRBJ1-2|TRBD1|.|TRBV20-1
TGCTGTGGCCGGACAGGGGTCGGCTATGGCTACACCTTC
CCGRTGVGYGYTF
>TRBJ2-7|.|many|TRBV11-1
TGTGCCAGCAGCTTCGGGCTGTTCCAGTACGAGCAGTACTTC
CASSFGLFQYEQYF
>TRBJ2-7|.|many|TRBV20-1
TGCAGTGCTCCCCAGGGATACGAGCAGTACTTC
CSAPQGYEQYF
>TRBJ2-1|TRBD2|few|TRBV4-2
TGTGCCAGCAGCCAGACCGGGACTAGTTATGAGCAGTTCTTC
CASSQTGTSYEQFF
>TRBJ2-5|TRBD1|few|TRBV10-3
TGTGCCATCACTGGGGACAGGGAGGAGACCCAGTACTTC
CAITGDREETQYF
>TRBJ1-6|.|.|TRBV4-1
TGCGCCAGCAGCCTCATAACTCGGGGGGAAAGGAGTTCACCCCTCCACTTT
CASSLITRGERSSPLHF
>TRBJ2-2|TRBD1|many|TRBV12-5
TGTGCTAGTGGGACCGGACAGGGGAACACCGGGGAGCTGTTTTTT
CASGTGQGNTGELFF
>TRBJ2-7|.|many|TRBV12-3/TRBV12-4
TGTGCCAGCAGTTCCCAGGGGACCGACGGGGTCGAGCAGTACTTC
CASSSQGTDGVEQYF
>TRBJ2-6|TRBD1|many|TRBV24-1
TGTGCCACCAGTGACGTAAGGAGGACAGGGTCGTCTGGGGCCAACGTCCTGACTTTC
CATSDVRRTGSSGANVLTF
>TRBJ2-1|.|many|TRBV12-3/TRBV12-4
TGTGCCAGCAGTAGCGGACGATACAATGAGCAGTTCTTC
CASSSGRYNEQFF
>TRBJ1-1|.|many|TRBV12-3/TRBV12-4
TGTGCCAGCAGGTGGACACTGAACACTGAAGCTTTCTTT
CASRWTLNTEAFF
>TRBJ2-7|.|many|TRBV30
TGTGCCTGGACCCCCGGGAGAATTGAGCAGTACTTC
CAWTPGRIEQYF
>TRBJ2-7|TRBD2|.|TRBV28
TGTGCCAGCAGTTTGGTCCTTGCGGGAGGGGGCTGGGAGCAGTACTTC
CASSLVLAGGGWEQYF